Listed below are T cell receptor beta chains from one sample, sequenced in a study of T cells after yellow fever vaccination. TCRdb reprocessed the 5' RACE reads with MiXCR, giving one entry per CDR3 protein. The repertoire holds approximately 340,000 distinct CDR3 sequences, 7.5% to 9% seen once, with about a sixth in the top ten. Sequences were derived from PBMCs, sampled on the day of the first yellow fever vaccination. These receptors were collected from a man younger than 35 who received the YFV17D yellow fever vaccine. Each CDR3 is given with its conserved first and last residue. Each record gives: V gene, clone size, J gene, D gene, CDR3 protein, CDR3 DNA. The D gene is left open where the match is weak. Expanded clones get a size class; other rows say once, few or many, or leave the size out.

TRBV20-1,-,TRBJ1-5,-,CSARVRGNQPQHF,TGCAGTGCTAGGGTCAGGGGCAATCAGCCCCAGCATTTT
TRBV6-2/TRBV6-3,-,TRBJ1-2,-,CASSPILAFRGEENYGYTF,TGTGCCAGCAGTCCCATCCTGGCCTTCCGGGGCGAAGAAAACTATGGCTACACCTTC
TRBV3-1,few,TRBJ1-4,-,CASSQRTWATNEKLFF,TGTGCCAGCAGCCAGAGAACGTGGGCGACTAATGAAAAACTGTTTTTT
TRBV5-5,-,TRBJ2-7,-,CASSRHYDSSYEQYF,TGTGCCAGCAGCCGACATTACGACAGCTCCTACGAGCAGTACTTC
TRBV20-1,-,TRBJ1-1,-,CSARRQINTEAFF,TGCAGTGCTAGACGGCAGATAAACACTGAAGCTTTCTTT
TRBV12-5,many,TRBJ2-7,-,CASGLVGRQAQYF,TGTGCTAGTGGTTTGGTAGGAAGACAGGCCCAGTACTTC
TRBV7-9,few,TRBJ2-6,-,CASSLSGGANVLTF,TGTGCCAGCAGCTTGTCCGGCGGGGCCAACGTCCTGACTTTC
TRBV5-1,-,TRBJ1-4,-,CASSLSLHGRSEKLFF,TGCGCCAGCAGCTTGTCTCTCCACGGGAGGAGTGAAAAACTGTTTTTT
TRBV20-1,many,TRBJ2-1,TRBD2,CSARDRGSGGSSYNEQFF,TGCAGTGCTAGAGATCGGGGTAGCGGGGGGTCCTCCTACAATGAGCAGTTCTTC
TRBV25-1,-,TRBJ2-5,-,CASGSYSETQYF,TGTGCCAGCGGAAGTTATTCGGAGACCCAGTACTTC
TRBV6-2/TRBV6-3,few,TRBJ1-1,-,CASGIGLPPREGFF,TGTGCCAGCGGTATTGGGCTCCCCCCTCGCGAGGGTTTCTTT
TRBV9,-,TRBJ2-1,-,CASSVDIGSSYNEQFF,TGTGCCAGCAGCGTAGACATAGGTAGCTCCTACAATGAGCAGTTCTTC
TRBV12-3/TRBV12-4,-,TRBJ2-1,-,CATTGGSSYNEQFF,TGTGCCACCACCGGGGGAAGCTCCTACAATGAGCAGTTCTTC
TRBV7-2,few,TRBJ2-7,TRBD2,CASTPWAGDSSYEQYF,TGTGCCAGCACCCCATGGGCGGGGGATAGCTCCTACGAGCAGTACTTC
TRBV12-3/TRBV12-4,-,TRBJ1-4,TRBD1,CASRPDRDEKLFF,TGTGCCAGCAGACCGGACAGGGATGAAAAACTGTTTTTT
TRBV29-1,-,TRBJ1-1,-,CSAGGVGTEAFF,TGCAGCGCCGGGGGGGTGGGGACTGAAGCTTTCTTT
TRBV2,many,TRBJ2-7,-,CASTVGYEQYF,TGTGCCAGCACCGTAGGGTACGAGCAGTACTTC
TRBV12-3/TRBV12-4,-,TRBJ2-3,-,CASSRVSGPSTDTQYF,TGTGCCAGCAGCCGAGTAAGCGGGCCCAGCACAGATACGCAGTATTTT
TRBV12-3/TRBV12-4,-,TRBJ1-5,-,CASSFERVNQPQHF,TGTGCCAGCAGTTTTGAGAGGGTCAATCAGCCCCAGCATTTT
TRBV12-3/TRBV12-4,many,TRBJ2-5,-,CATAWGPSQETQYF,TGTGCCACCGCGTGGGGCCCGAGTCAAGAGACCCAGTACTTC
TRBV28,-,TRBJ2-3,-,CASSLPTGTNTQYF,TGTGCCAGCAGTTTGCCAACCGGGACCAATACGCAGTATTTT
TRBV12-3/TRBV12-4,-,TRBJ1-2,-,CASSLRGVVYGYTF,TGTGCCAGCAGTTTAAGGGGGGTTGTCTATGGCTACACCTTC
TRBV2,-,TRBJ2-2,-,CASERTHSLNTGELFF,TGTGCCAGCGAGAGAACCCACTCACTAAACACCGGGGAGCTGTTTTTT
TRBV19,-,TRBJ2-1,TRBD2,CASSTGTSGGAFRAYNEQFF,TGTGCCAGTAGTACCGGGACTAGCGGGGGGGCCTTTAGGGCCTACAATGAGCAGTTCTTC
TRBV7-2,few,TRBJ2-7,-,CASSPLRRTWEQYF,TGTGCCAGCAGCCCATTACGCCGGACCTGGGAGCAGTACTTC
TRBV15,few,TRBJ2-1,-,CATSRGTSYNEQFF,TGTGCCACCAGCCGAGGGACATCCTACAATGAGCAGTTCTTC
TRBV10-3,many,TRBJ1-5,TRBD1,CAISEPGTDNQPQHF,TGTGCCATCAGTGAACCCGGGACAGATAATCAGCCCCAGCATTTT
TRBV19,-,TRBJ2-1,TRBD1,CASSIAGTGGDEQFF,TGTGCCAGTAGTATCGCCGGGACAGGGGGAGATGAGCAGTTCTTC
TRBV12-3/TRBV12-4,few,TRBJ1-5,-,CASRDSSSNQPQHF,TGTGCCAGCAGGGACAGTTCAAGCAATCAGCCCCAGCATTTT
TRBV7-2,few,TRBJ1-5,-,CASSLFPGGNQPQHF,TGTGCCAGCAGCTTGTTCCCGGGAGGCAATCAGCCCCAGCATTTT
TRBV7-8,-,TRBJ2-1,TRBD2,CASSSPRGGNEQFF,TGTGCCAGCAGCTCCCCCCGCGGGGGGAATGAGCAGTTCTTC
TRBV6-2/TRBV6-3,-,TRBJ1-5,-,CASKDRLNQPQHF,TGTGCCAGCAAGGACAGACTAAATCAGCCCCAGCATTTT
TRBV18,-,TRBJ2-7,TRBD2,CASSPGLQTYEQYF,TGTGCCAGCTCACCGGGACTACAAACCTACGAGCAGTACTTC
TRBV14,-,TRBJ2-2,-,CASSARGQYAANTGELFF,TGTGCCAGCAGCGCCCGGGGGCAGTACGCTGCGAACACCGGGGAGCTGTTTTTT
TRBV4-2,many,TRBJ2-4,-,CASRGLAKNIQYF,TGTGCCAGCAGAGGACTAGCCAAAAACATTCAGTACTTC
TRBV5-4,-,TRBJ2-2,-,CASSADLFANTGELFF,TGTGCCAGCAGCGCGGACCTGTTCGCGAACACCGGGGAGCTGTTTTTT
TRBV7-2,-,TRBJ1-5,-,CASSLDSQPQHF,TGTGCCAGCAGCTTAGACTCCCAGCCCCAGCATTTT
TRBV2,few,TRBJ1-5,-,CASKITGSNQPQHF,TGTGCCAGCAAAATTACAGGGAGCAATCAGCCCCAGCATTTT
TRBV4-3,-,TRBJ1-6,-,CASSYTLSNSPLHF,TGCGCCAGCAGCTACACACTAAGTAATTCACCCCTCCACTTT
TRBV5-4,few,TRBJ1-1,TRBD1,CASSSTDYRGLNTEAFF,TGTGCCAGCAGCTCAACCGACTACAGGGGGCTGAACACTGAAGCTTTCTTT
TRBV6-6,few,TRBJ1-5,-,CASSFREGQPQHF,TGTGCCAGCAGTTTTAGAGAGGGTCAGCCCCAGCATTTT
TRBV24-1,-,TRBJ2-1,-,CATSDLQSGNEQFF,TGTGCCACCAGTGATTTGCAATCCGGAAATGAGCAGTTCTTC
TRBV18,few,TRBJ1-6,TRBD1,CASSDQGGINSPLHF,TGTGCCAGCTCAGACCAGGGGGGGATTAATTCACCCCTCCACTTT
TRBV5-5,-,TRBJ1-3,-,CASSFPGGGNTIYF,TGTGCCAGCAGCTTTCCGGGCGGGGGAAACACCATATATTTT
TRBV9,few,TRBJ2-3,-,CASSVGYGGGGSDTQYF,TGTGCCAGCAGCGTAGGATATGGTGGGGGCGGTTCGGATACGCAGTATTTT
TRBV20-1,-,TRBJ1-2,-,CSARVTRPVGYTF,TGCAGTGCTAGAGTAACCAGGCCGGTCGGCTACACCTTC
TRBV4-3,-,TRBJ2-3,-,CASSQADRNTDTQYF,TGCGCCAGCAGCCAAGCTGACAGAAACACAGATACGCAGTATTTT
TRBV2,few,TRBJ1-5,-,CASSEGRGDSNQPQHF,TGTGCCAGCAGTGAAGGTCGCGGCGATAGCAATCAGCCCCAGCATTTT
TRBV4-2,-,TRBJ2-5,TRBD1,CASSQDLGYRGETQYF,TGTGCCAGCAGCCAAGATCTTGGGTACAGGGGAGAGACCCAGTACTTC
TRBV20-1,-,TRBJ2-1,TRBD2,CSARRGTSGQFF,TGCAGTGCTAGGCGGGGGACTAGCGGGCAGTTCTTC
TRBV4-1,-,TRBJ1-1,-,CASSHRGLNTEAFF,TGCGCCAGCAGCCACCGGGGCCTGAACACTGAAGCTTTCTTT
TRBV5-1,many,TRBJ2-3,-,CASSQGSSSTDTQYF,TGCGCCAGCAGCCAGGGGAGCTCTAGCACAGATACGCAGTATTTT
TRBV2,few,TRBJ2-7,-,CASRLEVFDEQYF,TGTGCCAGCAGACTAGAAGTATTTGACGAGCAGTACTTC
TRBV7-8,-,TRBJ1-4,-,CASSLGGEKLFF,TGTGCCAGCAGCTTAGGAGGTGAAAAACTGTTTTTT
TRBV5-1,-,TRBJ2-1,TRBD2,CASSPRSGGYNEQFF,TGCGCCAGCAGCCCACGGAGCGGGGGCTACAATGAGCAGTTCTTC
TRBV9,few,TRBJ2-7,TRBD2,CASSPGLAGNEQYF,TGTGCCAGCAGCCCGGGACTAGCGGGGAACGAGCAGTACTTC
TRBV5-1,-,TRBJ2-7,TRBD1,CASSLEGQDYEQYF,TGCGCCAGCAGCTTGGAGGGACAGGACTACGAGCAGTACTTC
TRBV12-3/TRBV12-4,few,TRBJ2-2,-,CASSPRAYPTGELFF,TGTGCCAGCAGTCCGCGGGCCTATCCCACCGGGGAGCTGTTTTTT
TRBV6-5,many,TRBJ1-6,TRBD1,CASSLQGANSPLHF,TGTGCCAGCAGCTTACAGGGGGCCAATTCACCCCTCCACTTT